This TCR beta chain was captured by sequencing in a study of shared clonotypes between healthy human individuals. Using immunoSEQ multiplex PCR, the repertoire was profiled, and TCRdb retains in-frame clones only, with some absent. This sample yields about 580,000 clones, of which 95% to 98% are seen a single time; 0.3% belongs to the top ten. V was shortened by 0 bases and J by 5 bases, with 23 bases between the two germline ends. The CDR3 consists of 18 residues. Germline-derived CDR1 and CDR2 are SGHRS and YFSETQ. CD8 cells classed as naive were CD45RO-negative and positively selected for CCR7, excluding terminally differentiated effector memory CD45RA+ cells.

The specimen sequenced was naive CD8+ T cells sorted from blood. The V call is TRBV5-1, the J call TRBJ2-5, with D possibly TRBD2 on 6 matching bases. The TCR originated in a man aged 25 to 40 in good health. For the CDR3, the DNA is TGCGCCAGCAGCTTGGGCTTCCGGGAAGGGTTGAGCGGGGAGACCCAGTACTTC. It translates to CASSLGFREGLSGETQYF.